A selection of T cell receptor beta chains follows, all from one sample in a study of regulatory dendritic cells for organ transplantation. Libraries were prepared by immunoSEQ multiplex PCR; TCRdb keeps only in-frame clonotypes and omits some of them. The data show 28,000 or so clones, with roughly 80% seen just once and around 0.093% held by the top ten. Sequenced: naive CD4+ T cells from blood. These receptors were obtained from a human donor in good health. The CDR3 runs from the conserved cysteine through the conserved F or W. D genes are given only for firm matches. Some rows have no size entry. The others give once, few or many, or a class for an expanded clone.

V	J	D	size	CDR3	DNA
TRBV5-1	TRBJ2-1	TRBD2	.	CASSPGTSGGNEQFF	TGCGCCAGCAGCCCCGGGACTAGCGGGGGGAATGAGCAGTTCTTC
TRBV28	TRBJ1-1	.	few	CASSISPTVVPEAFF	TGTGCCAGCAGCATCTCCCCCACTGTGGTTCCTGAAGCTTTCTTT
TRBV9	TRBJ2-1	TRBD2	.	CASSVSGVTSYNEQFF	TGTGCCAGCAGCGTTAGCGGGGTAACCTCCTACAATGAGCAGTTCTTC
TRBV7-2	TRBJ2-2	.	.	CASTAEPGVGELFF	TGTGCCAGCACCGCCGAGCCAGGGGTCGGGGAGCTGTTTTTT
TRBV10-3	TRBJ2-5	.	.	CAISEPSSGETQYF	TGTGCCATCAGTGAACCTAGCTCGGGAGAGACCCAGTACTTC
TRBV7-2	TRBJ1-5	TRBD1	.	CASSFIATGGNQPQHF	TGTGCCAGCAGCTTCATCGCTACAGGGGGCAATCAGCCCCAGCATTTT
TRBV18	TRBJ1-4	TRBD1	.	CASAATGQGDANEKLFF	TGTGCCAGCGCCGCTACGGGACAGGGCGACGCTAATGAAAAACTGTTTTTT
TRBV18	TRBJ1-2	.	few	CASSLDSTRSYGYTF	TGTGCCAGCTCACTTGACAGTACTCGGAGTTATGGCTACACCTTC
TRBV18	TRBJ2-7	TRBD1	.	CASSPNGQGGEQYF	TGTGCCAGCTCACCAAATGGACAGGGGGGCGAGCAGTACTTC
TRBV11-2	TRBJ1-2	.	.	CASSLKGRDYGYTF	TGTGCCAGCAGCTTAAAGGGGAGGGACTATGGCTACACCTTC
TRBV6-1	TRBJ1-1	TRBD1	.	CAGQGMAGTEAFF	TGTGCCGGACAGGGGATGGCGGGCACTGAAGCTTTCTTT
TRBV7-3	TRBJ2-1	TRBD1	.	CASSLTGTGVHNEQFF	TGTGCCAGCAGCTTAACCGGGACAGGGGTTCACAATGAGCAGTTCTTC
TRBV25-1	TRBJ1-2	.	once	CASSDQTVNYGYTF	TGTGCCAGCAGTGACCAGACAGTAAACTATGGCTACACCTTC
TRBV9	TRBJ2-1	TRBD2	once	CASSAGLAIDEQFF	TGTGCCAGCAGTGCGGGACTAGCTATCGATGAGCAGTTCTTC
TRBV11-3	TRBJ2-2	TRBD2	.	CASSALAGGPRELFF	TGTGCCAGCAGCGCTCTAGCGGGGGGGCCCCGGGAGCTGTTTTTT
TRBV5-1	TRBJ2-5	TRBD2	.	CASSAGLAAETQYF	TGCGCCAGCAGCGCGGGACTAGCTGCTGAGACCCAGTACTTC
TRBV5-1	TRBJ2-1	TRBD2	.	CASSFGGEDEQFF	TGCGCCAGCAGCTTTGGGGGGGAGGATGAGCAGTTCTTC
TRBV27	TRBJ1-1	.	few	CASSRGQLNTEAFF	TGTGCCAGCAGTCGCGGACAGTTGAACACTGAAGCTTTCTTT
TRBV11-2	TRBJ1-3	TRBD1	.	CASSLEAIGTGASGNTIYF	TGTGCCAGCAGCTTAGAGGCGATTGGGACAGGGGCCTCTGGAAACACCATATATTTT
TRBV19	TRBJ1-6	.	.	CASSIEGGDSPLHF	TGTGCCAGTAGTATCGAGGGAGGGGATTCACCCCTCCACTTT
TRBV5-1	TRBJ2-3	TRBD2	.	CASASGGVETDTQYF	TGCGCCAGCGCTAGCGGGGGGGTAGAAACAGATACGCAGTATTTT
TRBV18	TRBJ1-1	.	.	CASSPNQGNTEAFF	TGTGCCAGCTCACCAAATCAGGGGAACACTGAAGCTTTCTTT
TRBV18	TRBJ2-3	TRBD1	.	CASSQQGALSTDTQYF	TGTGCCAGCTCACAACAGGGGGCTCTTAGCACAGATACGCAGTATTTT
TRBV5-6	TRBJ1-2	TRBD1	.	CASSFRQGDSYGYTF	TGTGCCAGCAGCTTCAGACAGGGGGATAGTTATGGCTACACCTTC
TRBV7-2	TRBJ2-1	.	.	CASSLGLRNEQFF	TGTGCCAGCAGCTTAGGCCTACGGAATGAGCAGTTCTTC
TRBV12-5	TRBJ1-1	TRBD1	.	CASGLDHRGGVAFF	TGTGCTAGTGGTTTAGACCACAGGGGGGGGGTAGCTTTCTTT
TRBV5-1	TRBJ1-1	TRBD1	.	CASSTLSGQGGVSTEAFF	TGCGCCAGCAGCACACTTTCGGGACAGGGGGGAGTAAGCACTGAAGCTTTCTTT
TRBV5-1	TRBJ2-2	.	.	CASSLGLNTGELFF	TGCGCCAGCAGCTTGGGACTAAACACCGGGGAGCTGTTTTTT
TRBV5-4	TRBJ1-5	TRBD1	.	CASSLDGQGNQPQHF	TGTGCCAGCAGCTTGGACGGACAGGGCAATCAGCCCCAGCATTTT
TRBV7-2	TRBJ1-5	TRBD1	.	CASSFTGGADQPQHF	TGTGCCAGCAGCTTTACAGGGGGCGCCGATCAGCCCCAGCATTTT
TRBV14	TRBJ2-7	.	.	CASSPRAGDSYEQYF	TGTGCCAGCAGCCCTCGGGCAGGGGATTCCTACGAGCAGTACTTC
TRBV19	TRBJ1-1	TRBD1	once	CASRNEGAGVTEAFF	TGTGCCAGTAGAAATGAGGGGGCCGGTGTCACTGAAGCTTTCTTT
TRBV7-8	TRBJ2-1	TRBD1	once	CASSLEGAYNEQFF	TGTGCCAGCAGCTTAGAGGGGGCGTACAATGAGCAGTTCTTC
TRBV18	TRBJ1-2	TRBD1	.	CASSPPGQGILGYTF	TGTGCCAGCTCACCCCCGGGACAGGGGATTTTGGGCTACACCTTC
TRBV7-2	TRBJ1-2	.	.	CASSLGGGGSGRYGYTF	TGTGCCAGCAGCTTAGGGGGCGGTGGTAGCGGCAGGTATGGCTACACCTTC
TRBV4-3	TRBJ1-3	.	.	CASSQGQGLSSGNTIYF	TGCGCCAGCAGCCAAGGGCAGGGGCTCAGCTCTGGAAACACCATATATTTT
TRBV11-3	TRBJ2-7	.	.	CASSLGHNEQYF	TGTGCCAGCAGCTTAGGGCATAACGAGCAGTACTTC
TRBV19	TRBJ1-1	.	few	CASRIREMNTEAFF	TGTGCCAGTAGAATCAGGGAAATGAACACTGAAGCTTTCTTT
TRBV7-2	TRBJ1-5	.	few	CASSPRGGNQPQHF	TGTGCCAGCAGCCCCAGGGGTGGCAATCAGCCCCAGCATTTT
TRBV4-2	TRBJ2-3	.	.	CASSLREGTDTQYF	TGTGCCAGCAGCCTCAGGGAAGGGACAGATACGCAGTATTTT
TRBV18	TRBJ2-7	TRBD1	.	CASSTGTVSYEQYF	TGTGCCAGCTCAACCGGGACAGTCTCCTACGAGCAGTACTTC
TRBV5-5	TRBJ2-7	TRBD2	.	CASSIYRGGVSYEQYF	TGTGCCAGCAGCATATACCGGGGAGGGGTTAGCTACGAGCAGTACTTC
TRBV19	TRBJ1-2	TRBD1	.	CASSGDSYGYTF	TGTGCCAGTAGTGGGGACAGTTATGGCTACACCTTC
TRBV7-2	TRBJ2-5	TRBD1	.	CASSRTGGETQYF	TGTGCCAGCAGCCGGACAGGGGGAGAGACCCAGTACTTC
TRBV5-6	TRBJ2-3	TRBD2	once	CASSYGLGGDTQYF	TGTGCCAGCAGCTACGGACTAGGTGGGGATACGCAGTATTTT
TRBV11-2	TRBJ1-2	.	.	CASSLDRGTSYGYTF	TGTGCCAGCAGCTTAGATCGGGGGACCTCGTATGGCTACACCTTC
TRBV7-9	TRBJ2-4	.	.	CASSPSFQGRGKNIQYF	TGTGCCAGCAGCCCCTCATTCCAGGGTAGGGGCAAAAACATTCAGTACTTC
TRBV19	TRBJ1-6	TRBD1	.	CASAGTGVSPLHF	TGTGCCAGTGCCGGGACAGGGGTTTCACCCCTCCACTTT
TRBV2	TRBJ2-3	.	.	CASSGPLSTDTQYF	TGTGCCAGCAGTGGACCACTAAGCACAGATACGCAGTATTTT